These 23 T cell receptor beta chains originate from one sample sequenced in a study of shared T cell receptors in the human thymus. The data were produced by immunoSEQ multiplex PCR, yet TCRdb's version contains in-frame clones alone and is incomplete. The data contain some 760,000 clones, approximately 83% of them singletons. These data were also filed under a second study, of human thymus T cells.

Sample: thymocytes. These receptors originate from a girl under three years old with a congenital heart defect.

This clone has only one observation. The chain employs TRBV21-1 and TRBJ2-2; no DNA check was done on the table's D call, TRBD1. TRBV21-1 is a pseudogene. This CDR3 spans 15 amino acids. CDR3 amino acids: CASSKAGDGTGELFF. CDR3 DNA sequence: TGTGCCAGCAGCAAGGCAGGGGACGGGACCGGGGAGCTGTTTTTT.

The chain joins TRBV10-1 to TRBJ2-1; 9 bases line up with TRBD2. The ends lost 4 bases at V and 2 bases at J; junction bases unmatched: 12. The CDR3 extends over 18 amino acids. The germline CDR1 and CDR2 sequences are WNHNN and SYGVQD (reference sequence). The CDR3 here is CASSVRASGVNAYNEQFF. The CDR3 DNA sequence: TGCGCCAGCAGTGTTCGGGCTAGCGGGGTAAACGCCTACAATGAGCAGTTCTTC.

V is TRBV5-1 and J is TRBJ1-3; D is undetermined. The CDR3 spans 15 residues. Per germline, CDR1 SGHRS and CDR2 YFSETQ. Trimming cost V 0 bases and J 4 bases, with 11 bases left between them. The CDR3 here is CASSLGVERGNTIYF. In nucleotides, the CDR3 is TGCGCCAGCAGCTTGGGGGTTGAGAGGGGAAACACCATATATTTT.

This clone was recorded only once. The chain combines TRBV27 with TRBJ1-5; TRBD1 aligns across 9 bases. Germline lookup yields CDR1 MNHEY and CDR2 SMNVEV (reference sequence). The J segment lost 8 bases and the V segment lost 9 bases, leaving 5 bases of the junction unmatched. The CDR3 runs 12 residues. The chain's CDR3 is CASRQGVEPQHF. The DNA for the CDR3 is TGTGCCAGTCGACAGGGGGTTGAGCCCCAGCATTTT.

This clone occurred once. The V and J genes are TRBV19 and TRBJ1-5, with D perhaps TRBD1 (6 bases). The V and J ends lost 6 bases and 3 bases respectively, with 15 bases between them. This CDR3 has 15 amino acids. Germline V gene data show CDR1 as LNHDA and CDR2 as SQIVND (reference sequence). The CDR3 here is CASSTTGTPNQPQHF. The CDR3 DNA reads TGTGCCAGTAGCACAACAGGGACCCCCAATCAGCCCCAGCATTTT.

This chain uses TRBV28 with TRBJ1-1, with a possible D match to TRBD1 (5 bases). V was trimmed by 3 bases and J by 3 bases, leaving 17 bases between them. Per germline, CDR1 MDHEN and CDR2 SYDVKM. The CDR3 covers 16 residues. DNA of the CDR3: TGTGCCAGCAGTTTGCGGCGGGGCGAGAACGACACTGAAGCTTTCTTT. This sequence encodes CASSLRRGENDTEAFF.

The J gene is TRBJ1-5, the V gene TRBV10-1; D perhaps matches TRBD1 (5 bases). In germline, CDR1 is WNHNN, CDR2 SYGVQD (reference sequence). V was shortened by 7 bases and J by 0 bases, with 22 bases between the two germline ends. The CDR3 runs to 18 residues. In nucleotides, the CDR3 is TGCGCCAGCAACCGAGTGGGGGGGGACGTATATAGCAATCAGCCCCAGCATTTT. Its protein is CASNRVGGDVYSNQPQHF.

This clone appeared a single time. The rearrangement uses TRBV7-2 and TRBJ1-3; possibly TRBD1 for D (5 bases). V lost 5 bases, J lost 0 bases, and 5 bases lay in between. Germline V CDR1 and CDR2: SGHTA, FQGNSA. The CDR3 has 13 amino acids. CDR3 protein: CASSRGSGNTIYF. CDR3 nucleotide sequence: TGTGCCAGCAGCAGGGGCTCTGGAAACACCATATATTTT.

The chain joins TRBV29-1 to TRBJ1-1; D uncertain. V gave up 4 bases and J gave up 0 bases, with 9 bases separating them. Germline CDR1 and CDR2: SQVTM and ANQGSEA. The CDR3 loop spans 13 amino acids. The CDR3 nucleotides are TGCAGCGTTGGAGGGCTTATGAACACTGAAGCTTTCTTT. This encodes CSVGGLMNTEAFF.

To note about this clone: Mismatch with germline at one junction end may stem from a read error. The rearrangement uses TRBV5-8 and TRBJ1-2; 10 nucleotides agree with TRBD1. Germline CDR1 reads SGHTS; CDR2 reads YDEGEE. The CDR3 spans 10 residues. CDR3 amino acids: CASSPGTGVF. The CDR3 coding sequence is TGTGCCAGCAGCCCGGGGACAGGGGTCTTC.

The rearrangement joins TRBV7-3 to TRBJ2-3; the match to TRBD2 covers 8 bases. The trim removed 2 bases at V and 8 bases at J, leaving 21 bases unmatched. Germline V gives CDR1 SGHTA, CDR2 FQGTGA. The CDR3 consists of 19 residues. DNA for the CDR3: TGTGCCAGCAGCTTACGGTGGTTTAGCGGGGACTCCCCCCATGGTACGCAGTATTTT. Translating it yields CASSLRWFSGDSPHGTQYF. Full variable domain (rest looked up from reference TRBV7-3 and TRBJ2-3): GAGVSQTPSNKVTEKGKYVELRCDPISGHTALYWYRQSLGQGPEFLIYFQGTGAADDSGLPNDRFFAVRPEGSVSTLKIQRTERGDSAVYLCASSLRWFSGDSPHGTQYFGPGTRLTVL.

This chain joins TRBV6-5 and TRBJ1-3; D is uncertain. CDR1 and CDR2 from the germline V gene are MNHEY and SVGAGI. The CDR3 is 15 amino acids. Trimming removed 6 bases from V and 0 bases from J, with 12 bases in between. The CDR3 DNA reads as TGTGCCAGCAGGTCTACAGCCTACTCTGGAAACACCATATATTTT. The encoded protein is CASRSTAYSGNTIYF.

The rearrangement links TRBV7-9 to TRBJ1-4; D gene unclear. The CDR3 is 14 amino acids. The germline V gene encodes CDR1 SEHNR and CDR2 FQNEAQ (reference sequence). V lost 8 bases and J lost 8, with 18 bases in between. The CDR3 DNA reads TGTGCCAGCGGCCCCGTGAGGGCTGACGAAAAACTGTTTTTT. This translates into CASGPVRADEKLFF. The full variable domain, with the rest looked up from reference TRBV7-9 and TRBJ1-4, is DTGVSQNPRHKITKRGQNVTFRCDPISEHNRLYWYRQTLGQGPEFLTYFQNEAQLEKSRLLSDRFSAERPKGSFSTLEIQRTEQGDSAMYLCASGPVRADEKLFFGSGTQLSVL.

This sequence joins TRBV7-2 and TRBJ2-7, with 7 bases matching TRBD2. CDR1 and CDR2 from the germline V gene are SGHTA and FQGNSA. Germline trimming cut 5 bases from V and 6 bases from J; bases unmatched to any gene: 7. This CDR3 has 13 residues. CDR3 bases: TGTGCCAGCAGCCCCCGACTAGCAGTCGAGCAGTACTTC. This translates into CASSPRLAVEQYF.

The chain is built from TRBV2 and TRBJ2-7; 9 positions match TRBD2. After removal of 7 bases from V and 4 bases from J, the junction contained 14 bases not matched to a gene. The CDR3 extends over 16 amino acids. The germline V gene encodes CDR1 SNHLY and CDR2 FYNNEI. CDR3 residues: CASTYQQLAGTYEQYF. CDR3 in DNA: TGTGCCAGCACCTACCAACAGCTAGCGGGGACGTACGAGCAGTACTTC.

This chain uses TRBV4-3 with TRBJ2-7; TRBD1 matches 10 bases. V lost 0 bases to trimming and J lost 4 bases; unmatched junction nucleotides: 9. The CDR3 is 17 amino acids. CDR1 and CDR2 (germline): LGHNA, YSLEER. CDR3 protein: CASSQDRRQGALYEQYF. CDR3 in DNA: TGCGCCAGCAGCCAAGATCGCCGACAGGGGGCTTTATACGAGCAGTACTTC.

This rearrangement joins TRBV18 to TRBJ1-1; TRBD1 aligns across 9 bases. Germline assignment: CDR1 KGHSH and CDR2 LQKENI. The CDR3 extends over 16 amino acids. The ends lost 6 bases at V and 6 bases at J; junction bases unmatched: 14. CDR3 protein: CASSLLGTGTGSEAFF. Here the CDR3 DNA reads TGTGCCAGCTCCCTCCTAGGTACAGGGACAGGGTCTGAAGCTTTCTTT.

The chain has TRBV4-1 and TRBJ2-5; D may be TRBD2 (5 bases). The V end was cut by 0 bases, the J end by 5 bases, with 22 bases between. CDR3 length equals 18 residues. Germline CDR1 is MGHRA and CDR2 is YSYEKL. CDR3 residues: CASSQDAFEGRVEETQYF. The CDR3 DNA is TGCGCCAGCAGCCAAGATGCCTTTGAGGGAAGGGTGGAGGAGACCCAGTACTTC.

This chain joins TRBV30 and TRBJ1-5, with TRBD1 matching over 9 bases. The length of the CDR3 is 17 residues. Germline V lookup: CDR1 GTSNPN, CDR2 SVGIG (reference sequence). The V segment lost 0 bases and the J segment 7 bases; nucleotides outside the gene matches: 13. The CDR3 DNA reads TGTGCCTGGAGTGTACGTCGCGGGACAGGGAAGGTGCAGCCCCAGCATTTT. Amino acid sequence: CAWSVRRGTGKVQPQHF. The complete variable domain, with remaining parts taken from reference TRBV30 and TRBJ1-5, reads SQTIHQWPATLVQPVGSPLSLECTVEGTSNPNLYWYRQAAGRGLQLLFYSVGIGQISSEVPQNLSASRPQDRQFILSSKKLLLSDSGFYLCAWSVRRGTGKVQPQHFGDGTRLSIL.

The chain uses TRBV7-9 and TRBJ2-7; D is possibly TRBD2 (6 bases). The CDR3 covers 12 residues. The V gene lost 2 bases and the J gene lost 7 bases, with 9 bases spanning the gap. The V gene's germline CDR1 is SEHNR and CDR2 FQNEAQ (reference sequence). The DNA of the CDR3 is TGTGCCAGCAGCTTATGGAGGGGAGAGCAGTACTTC. This sequence encodes CASSLWRGEQYF.

This clone has only one observation. The V and J genes are TRBV19 and TRBJ2-5; D not resolved. The V and J ends lost 4 bases and 0 bases respectively, with 9 bases between them. CDR3 length equals 14 residues. CDR1 is LNHDA and CDR2 is SQIVND in the germline V gene (reference sequence). Here the CDR3 DNA reads TGTGCCAGTAGTACCCCAGGTTACCAAGAGACCCAGTACTTC. This gives the protein CASSTPGYQETQYF. Based on the CDR3 plus reference TRBV19 and TRBJ2-5, the full variable domain is DGGITQSPKYLFRKEGQNVTLSCEQNLNHDAMYWYRQDPGQGLRLIYYSQIVNDFQKGDIAEGYSVSREKKESFPLTVTSAQKNPTAFYLCASSTPGYQETQYFGPGTRLLVL.

The gene calls are TRBV19 and TRBJ1-5, with 7 bases that match TRBD1. After removal of 5 bases from V and 1 base from J, the junction contained 8 bases not matched to a gene. CDR1 is LNHDA, CDR2 SQIVND, per germline (reference sequence). This CDR3 is built from 16 residues. CDR3 bases: TGTGCCAGTAGTTGGGCAGGGGGTTTGAGCAATCAGCCCCAGCATTTT. This sequence encodes CASSWAGGLSNQPQHF.

J is TRBJ2-7 and V is TRBV7-8, with 12 nucleotides matching TRBD1. The ends lost 0 bases at V and 5 bases at J; junction bases unmatched: 5. Germline V gene data show CDR1 as SGHVS and CDR2 as FQNEAQ. This CDR3 contains 16 residues. The CDR3 sequence is CASSLAPGQGAHEQYF. CDR3 bases: TGTGCCAGCAGCTTAGCGCCGGGACAGGGGGCTCACGAGCAGTACTTC. Filled out from reference TRBV7-8 and TRBJ2-7, the complete variable domain reads GAGVSQSPRYKVAKRGQDVALRCDPISGHVSLFWYQQALGQGPEFLTYFQNEAQLDKSGLPSDRFFAERPEGSVSTLKIQRTQQEDSAVYLCASSLAPGQGAHEQYFGPGTRLTVT.